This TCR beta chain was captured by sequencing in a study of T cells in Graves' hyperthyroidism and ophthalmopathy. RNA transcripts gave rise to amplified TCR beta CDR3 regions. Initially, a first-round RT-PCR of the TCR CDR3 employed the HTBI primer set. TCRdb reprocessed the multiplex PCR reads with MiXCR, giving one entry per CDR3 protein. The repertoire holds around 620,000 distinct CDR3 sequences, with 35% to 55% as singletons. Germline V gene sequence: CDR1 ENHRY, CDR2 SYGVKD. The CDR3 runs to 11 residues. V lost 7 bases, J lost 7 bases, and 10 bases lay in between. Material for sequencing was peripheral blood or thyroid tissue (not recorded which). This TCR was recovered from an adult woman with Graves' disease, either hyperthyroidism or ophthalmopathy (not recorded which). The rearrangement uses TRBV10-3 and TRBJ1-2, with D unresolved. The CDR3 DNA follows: TGTGCCATCAAGGGTATTCGTGGCTACACCTTC. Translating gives CAIKGIRGYTF.